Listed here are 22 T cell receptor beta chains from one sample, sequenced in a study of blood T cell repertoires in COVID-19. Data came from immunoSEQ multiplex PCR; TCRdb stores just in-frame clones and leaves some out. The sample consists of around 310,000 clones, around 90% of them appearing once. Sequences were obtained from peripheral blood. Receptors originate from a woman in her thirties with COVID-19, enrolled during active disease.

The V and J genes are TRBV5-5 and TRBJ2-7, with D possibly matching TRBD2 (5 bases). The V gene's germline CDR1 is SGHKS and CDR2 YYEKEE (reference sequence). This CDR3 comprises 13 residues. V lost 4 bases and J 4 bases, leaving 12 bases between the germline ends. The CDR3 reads CASSPDGEYEQYF. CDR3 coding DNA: TGTGCCAGCAGCCCGGACGGGGAGTACGAGCAGTACTTC.

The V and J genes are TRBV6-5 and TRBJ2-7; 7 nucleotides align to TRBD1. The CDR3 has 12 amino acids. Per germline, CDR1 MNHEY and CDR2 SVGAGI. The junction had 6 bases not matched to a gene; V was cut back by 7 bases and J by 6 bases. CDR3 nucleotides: TGTGCCAGCAAACAGGGGATTGGCGAGCAGTACTTC. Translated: CASKQGIGEQYF.

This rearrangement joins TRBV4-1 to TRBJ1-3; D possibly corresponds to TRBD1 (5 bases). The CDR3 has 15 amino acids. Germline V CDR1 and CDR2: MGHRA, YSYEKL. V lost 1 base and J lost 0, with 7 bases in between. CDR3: CASSQGGGSGNTIYF. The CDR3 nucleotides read TGCGCCAGCAGCCAAGGCGGGGGCTCTGGAAACACCATATATTTT.

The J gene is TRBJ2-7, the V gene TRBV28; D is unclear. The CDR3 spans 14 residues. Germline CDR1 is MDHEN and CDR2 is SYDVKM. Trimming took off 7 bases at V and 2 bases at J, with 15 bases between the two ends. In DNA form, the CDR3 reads TGTGCCAGCAAAACCCTAGATTCTCCCTACGAGCAGTACTTC. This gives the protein CASKTLDSPYEQYF.

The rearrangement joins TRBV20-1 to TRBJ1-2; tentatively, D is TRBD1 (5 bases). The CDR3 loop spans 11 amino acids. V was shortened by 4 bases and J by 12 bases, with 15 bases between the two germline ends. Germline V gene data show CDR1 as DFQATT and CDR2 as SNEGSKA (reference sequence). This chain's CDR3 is CSAIPTELNTF. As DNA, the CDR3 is TGCAGTGCTATACCGACAGAATTAAACACCTTC.

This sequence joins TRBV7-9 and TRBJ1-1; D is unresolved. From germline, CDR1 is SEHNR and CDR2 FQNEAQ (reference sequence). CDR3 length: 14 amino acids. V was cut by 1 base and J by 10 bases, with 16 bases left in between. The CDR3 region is CASSLESQAVGAFF. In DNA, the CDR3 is TGTGCCAGCAGCTTAGAATCCCAGGCCGTGGGAGCTTTCTTT. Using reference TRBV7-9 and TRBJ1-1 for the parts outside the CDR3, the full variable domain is DTGVSQNPRHKITKRGQNVTFRCDPISEHNRLYWYRQTLGQGPEFLTYFQNEAQLEKSRLLSDRFSAERPKGSFSTLEIQRTEQGDSAMYLCASSLESQAVGAFFGQGTRLTVV.

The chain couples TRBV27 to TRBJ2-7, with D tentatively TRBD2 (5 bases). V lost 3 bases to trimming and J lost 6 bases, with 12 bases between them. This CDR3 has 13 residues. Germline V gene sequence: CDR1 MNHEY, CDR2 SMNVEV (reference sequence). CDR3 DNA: TGTGCCAGCAGTTTGAGGGATTTGCGCGAGCAGTACTTC. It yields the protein CASSLRDLREQYF.

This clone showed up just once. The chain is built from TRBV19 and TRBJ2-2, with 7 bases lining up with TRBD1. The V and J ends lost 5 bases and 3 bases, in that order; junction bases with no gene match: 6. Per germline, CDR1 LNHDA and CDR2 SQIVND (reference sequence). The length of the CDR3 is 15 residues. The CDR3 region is CASSGPGTDTGELFF. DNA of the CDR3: TGTGCCAGTAGTGGCCCCGGGACAGACACCGGGGAGCTGTTTTTT. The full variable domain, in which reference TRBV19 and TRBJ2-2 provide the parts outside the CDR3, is DGGITQSPKYLFRKEGQNVTLSCEQNLNHDAMYWYRQDPGQGLRLIYYSQIVNDFQKGDIAEGYSVSREKKESFPLTVTSAQKNPTAFYLCASSGPGTDTGELFFGEGSRLTVL.

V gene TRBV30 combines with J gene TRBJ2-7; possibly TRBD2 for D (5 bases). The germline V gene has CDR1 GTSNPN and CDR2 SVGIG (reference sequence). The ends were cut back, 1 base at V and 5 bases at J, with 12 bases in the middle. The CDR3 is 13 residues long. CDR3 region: CAWSGLATHEQYF. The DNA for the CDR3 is TGTGCCTGGAGTGGTCTAGCCACCCACGAGCAGTACTTC.

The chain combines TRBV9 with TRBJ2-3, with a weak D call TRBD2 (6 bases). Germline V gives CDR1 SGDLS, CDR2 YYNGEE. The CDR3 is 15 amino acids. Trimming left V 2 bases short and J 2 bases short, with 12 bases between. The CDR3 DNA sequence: TGTGCCAGCAGCGTTGTGGCGGGATTCACAGATACGCAGTATTTT. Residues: CASSVVAGFTDTQYF.

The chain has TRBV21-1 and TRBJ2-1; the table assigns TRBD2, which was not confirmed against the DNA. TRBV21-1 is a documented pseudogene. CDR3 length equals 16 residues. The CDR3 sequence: CASRFDYLRYYNEQFF. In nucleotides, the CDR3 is TGTGCCAGCCGCTTCGATTACTTACGTTACTACAATGAGCAGTTCTTC.

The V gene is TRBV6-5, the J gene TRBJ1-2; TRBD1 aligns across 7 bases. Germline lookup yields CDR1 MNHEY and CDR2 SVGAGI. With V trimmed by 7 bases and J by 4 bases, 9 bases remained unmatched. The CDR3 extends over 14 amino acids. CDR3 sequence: CASTLTQGVYGYTF. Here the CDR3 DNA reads TGTGCCAGCACCCTTACCCAGGGGGTCTATGGCTACACCTTC.

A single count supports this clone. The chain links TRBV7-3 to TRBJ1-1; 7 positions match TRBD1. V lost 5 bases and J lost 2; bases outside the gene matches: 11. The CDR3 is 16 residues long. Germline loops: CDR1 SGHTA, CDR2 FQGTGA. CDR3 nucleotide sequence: TGTGCCAGCAGCCCTCGAGGGGACAGTCAAAACACTGAAGCTTTCTTT. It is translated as CASSPRGDSQNTEAFF.

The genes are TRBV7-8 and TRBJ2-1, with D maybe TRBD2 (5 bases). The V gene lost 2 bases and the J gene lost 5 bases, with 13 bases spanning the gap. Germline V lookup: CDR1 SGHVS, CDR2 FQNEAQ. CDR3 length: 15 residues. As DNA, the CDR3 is TGTGCCAGCAGCTTATTGGAGGACTTACACAATGAGCAGTTCTTC. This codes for CASSLLEDLHNEQFF. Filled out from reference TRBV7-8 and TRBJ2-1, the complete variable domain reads GAGVSQSPRYKVAKRGQDVALRCDPISGHVSLFWYQQALGQGPEFLTYFQNEAQLDKSGLPSDRFFAERPEGSVSTLKIQRTQQEDSAVYLCASSLLEDLHNEQFFGPGTRLTVL.

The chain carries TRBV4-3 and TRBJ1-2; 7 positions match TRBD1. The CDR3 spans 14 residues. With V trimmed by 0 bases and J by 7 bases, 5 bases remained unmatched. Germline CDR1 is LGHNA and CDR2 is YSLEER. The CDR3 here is CASSQEGTDGGYTF. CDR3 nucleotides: TGCGCCAGCAGCCAAGAGGGGACAGACGGTGGCTACACCTTC.

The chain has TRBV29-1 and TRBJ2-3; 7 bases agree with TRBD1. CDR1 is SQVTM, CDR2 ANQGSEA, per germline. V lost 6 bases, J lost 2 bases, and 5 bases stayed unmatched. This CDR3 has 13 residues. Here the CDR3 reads CSVGQRTTDTQYF. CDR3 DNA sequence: TGCAGCGTGGGACAGCGAACCACAGATACGCAGTATTTT.

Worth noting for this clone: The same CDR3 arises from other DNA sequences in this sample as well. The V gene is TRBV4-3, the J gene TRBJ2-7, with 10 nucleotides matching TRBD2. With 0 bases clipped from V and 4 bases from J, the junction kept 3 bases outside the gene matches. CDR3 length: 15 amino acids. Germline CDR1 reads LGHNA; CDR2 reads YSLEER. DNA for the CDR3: TGCGCCAGCAGCCAAGAGAGGACTAGCGGTTACGAGCAGTACTTC. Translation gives CASSQERTSGYEQYF.

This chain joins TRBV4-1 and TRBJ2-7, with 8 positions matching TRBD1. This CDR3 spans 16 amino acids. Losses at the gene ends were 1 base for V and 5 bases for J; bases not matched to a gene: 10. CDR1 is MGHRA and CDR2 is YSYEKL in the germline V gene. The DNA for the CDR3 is TGCGCCAGCAGCCAAGGCTCAGGGGGCCGTTTTGACGAGCAGTACTTC. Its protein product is CASSQGSGGRFDEQYF.

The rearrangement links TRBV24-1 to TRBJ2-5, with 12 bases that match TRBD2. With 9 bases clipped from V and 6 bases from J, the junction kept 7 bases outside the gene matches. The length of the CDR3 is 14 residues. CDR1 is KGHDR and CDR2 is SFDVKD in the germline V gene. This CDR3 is CATLLAGGPKTQYF. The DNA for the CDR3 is TGTGCCACCCTTCTAGCGGGAGGGCCAAAGACCCAGTACTTC.

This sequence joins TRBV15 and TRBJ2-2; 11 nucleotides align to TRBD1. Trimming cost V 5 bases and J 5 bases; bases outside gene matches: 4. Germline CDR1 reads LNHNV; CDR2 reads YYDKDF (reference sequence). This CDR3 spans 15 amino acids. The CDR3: CATSARDRGTGELFF. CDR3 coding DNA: TGTGCCACCAGCGCCCGGGACAGGGGGACCGGGGAGCTGTTTTTT.

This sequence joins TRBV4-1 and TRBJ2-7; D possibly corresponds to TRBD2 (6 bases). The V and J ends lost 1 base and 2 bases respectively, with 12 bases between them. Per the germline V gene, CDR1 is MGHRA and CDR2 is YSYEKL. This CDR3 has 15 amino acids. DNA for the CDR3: TGCGCCAGCAGCCAAGTCGCGGGAATCGCCTACGAGCAGTACTTC. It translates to CASSQVAGIAYEQYF.

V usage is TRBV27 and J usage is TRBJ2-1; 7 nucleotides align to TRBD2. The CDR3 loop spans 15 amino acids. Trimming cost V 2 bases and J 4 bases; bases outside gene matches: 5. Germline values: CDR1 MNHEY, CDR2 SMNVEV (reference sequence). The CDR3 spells CASSLLAAQYNEQFF. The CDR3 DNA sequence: TGTGCCAGCAGTTTACTAGCGGCCCAATACAATGAGCAGTTCTTC.